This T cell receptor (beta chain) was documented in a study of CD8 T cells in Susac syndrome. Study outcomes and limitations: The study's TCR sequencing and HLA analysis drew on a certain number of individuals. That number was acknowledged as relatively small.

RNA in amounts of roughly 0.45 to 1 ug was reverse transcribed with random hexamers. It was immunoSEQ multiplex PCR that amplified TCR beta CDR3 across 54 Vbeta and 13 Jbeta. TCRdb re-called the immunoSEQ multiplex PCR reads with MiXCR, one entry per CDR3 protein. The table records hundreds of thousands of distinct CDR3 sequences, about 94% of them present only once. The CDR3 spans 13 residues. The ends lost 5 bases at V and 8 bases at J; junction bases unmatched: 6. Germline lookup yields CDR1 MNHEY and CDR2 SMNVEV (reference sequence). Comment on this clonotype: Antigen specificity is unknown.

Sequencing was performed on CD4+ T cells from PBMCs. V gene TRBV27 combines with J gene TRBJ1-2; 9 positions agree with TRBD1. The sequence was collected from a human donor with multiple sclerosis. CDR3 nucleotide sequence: TGTGCCAGCAGTCTAACAGGGGGCACAGGCTACACCTTC. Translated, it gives CASSLTGGTGYTF.